This entry lists 21 T cell receptor beta chains sequenced from one sample in a study of CD8+ T cells in alopecia areata (dated by TCRdb to the late 2010s). The time point label, as the study defines it: about 4 weeks on oral tofacitinib. According to the study, the label for this sample's treatment or condition signals: oral pan-JAK inhibitor, 5-10 mg twice daily. From alopecia areata patients, peripheral blood was collected along with lesional scalp punch biopsies. Library construction relied on the immunoSEQ multiplex PCR assay. RNA was extracted from all samples and reverse transcribed into cDNA as template for TCR sequencing. This immuneACCESS table, as held by TCRdb, lists in-frame sequences with V and J called but not all clones. Of the missing ones, under half trace to an unresolved V gene in checked studies; the others have no known cause. Counted in this sample were under 25,000 clones; around three fifths of them appeared once. The ten largest clones take up under 8.5% of the sample.

The sample in question was skin, obtained at week 4, from a patient treated with tofacitinib. Every receptor here comes from a human donor with alopecia areata.

This chain joins TRBV9 and TRBJ2-7; weak D call: TRBD1 (5 bases). This CDR3 is 15 amino acids long. V dropped 0 bases and J dropped 2 bases, with 12 bases sitting between them. CDR1 and CDR2 (germline): SGDLS, YYNGEE. The CDR3 is CASSVALGVTYEQYF. DNA of the CDR3: TGTGCCAGCAGCGTAGCTTTAGGGGTTACCTACGAGCAGTACTTC.

The chain uses TRBV18 and TRBJ1-2; D is unclear. The CDR3 totals 12 residues. In germline, CDR1 is KGHSH, CDR2 LQKENI. The V and J ends lost 3 bases and 7 bases respectively, with 9 bases between them. CDR3 residues: CASSPGSGGYTF. For the CDR3, the DNA is TGTGCCAGCTCACCCGGCTCTGGTGGCTACACCTTC.

The gene calls are TRBV28 and TRBJ1-6; weak D call: TRBD1 (6 bases). The length of the CDR3 is 15 residues. V dropped 1 base and J dropped 8 bases, with 12 bases sitting between them. Germline V gene lookup returns CDR1 MDHEN and CDR2 SYDVKM. The CDR3 sequence is CASSLSQGLYSPLHF. The CDR3 nucleotides are TGTGCCAGCAGTTTATCCCAGGGGTTGTATTCACCCCTCCACTTT.

The chain employs TRBV4-1 and TRBJ2-5, with 9 bases fitting TRBD1. The DNA end is more similar to TRBJ2-7, so the J call may be wrong. Germline CDR1 MGHRA, CDR2 YSYEKL. The CDR3 is 15 amino acids. The CDR3 loop reads CASRMAGTGSYEQYF. CDR3 DNA: TGCGCCAGCAGGATGGCCGGGACAGGGTCCTACGAGCAGTACTTC.

Points on this clone: Compared with germline, one end of the junction differs, possibly owing to a read error. This chain joins TRBV5-1 and TRBJ2-1; the D gene is possibly TRBD2 (5 bases). This CDR3 region has 15 residues. In germline, CDR1 is SGHRS, CDR2 YFSETQ. The CDR3 nucleotides are TGTGCCAGCAGCTTCCCGGGGTATACGGACAATGAGCAGTTCTTC. Amino acid sequence: CASSFPGYTDNEQFF.

This clone was detected a few times. This chain uses TRBV30 with TRBJ1-5; D is possibly TRBD1 (6 bases). Germline V gene data show CDR1 as GTSNPN and CDR2 as SVGIG (reference sequence). The CDR3 length is 15 residues. Trimming pared 2 bases from V and 4 bases from J, leaving 15 bases between. The CDR3 nucleotides read TGTGCCTGGAGTCCCGGACAGACAAAAAATCAGCCCCAGCATTTT. It encodes CAWSPGQTKNQPQHF.

This clone was seen only a few times. The V call is TRBV29-1, the J call TRBJ2-5, with 10 bases fitting TRBD1. V lost 6 bases and J lost 13; bases outside the gene matches: 17. Germline V gives CDR1 SQVTM, CDR2 ANQGSEA. The CDR3 spans 14 residues. The chain's CDR3 is CSVANWDRGRLTYF. The CDR3 DNA reads as TGCAGCGTCGCAAACTGGGACAGGGGCCGGTTGACGTACTTC.

The chain employs TRBV4-2 and TRBJ1-5, with TRBD1 as a possible D gene (5 bases). Trimming took off 0 bases at V and 4 bases at J, with 10 bases between the two ends. The CDR3 runs 15 residues. Germline assignment: CDR1 LGHNA and CDR2 YNFKEQ. The DNA of the CDR3 is TGTGCCAGCAGCCAAGAATCGACAGTGAATCAGCCCCAGCATTTT. Its translation: CASSQESTVNQPQHF.

V usage is TRBV18 and J usage is TRBJ1-2; D is undetermined. V lost 2 bases and J lost 8, with 9 bases in between. The CDR3 has 12 amino acids. From germline, CDR1 is KGHSH and CDR2 LQKENI. CDR3 nucleotide sequence: TGTGCCAGCTCACCAGGGCGTTTCGGCTACACCTTC. Translation: CASSPGRFGYTF.

This chain uses TRBV27 with TRBJ1-5; no firm D call. The V end was cut by 8 bases, the J end by 3 bases, with 11 bases between. CDR3 length: 13 amino acids. Per germline, CDR1 MNHEY and CDR2 SMNVEV (reference sequence). CDR3 DNA: TGTGCCAGCGCTAACACCTACAATCAGCCCCAGCATTTT. It codes for CASANTYNQPQHF.

V and J are TRBV28 and TRBJ2-2; no clear D. Trimming stripped 3 bases from V and 6 bases from J, with 8 bases between. CDR1 is MDHEN and CDR2 is SYDVKM in the germline V gene. The CDR3 loop spans 13 amino acids. The CDR3 sequence is CASSLGKAGELFF. CDR3 bases: TGTGCCAGCAGTTTGGGGAAAGCCGGGGAGCTGTTTTTT.

The V gene is TRBV10-3, the J gene TRBJ1-2; tentatively, D is TRBD1 (5 bases). Germline CDR1 and CDR2: ENHRY and SYGVKD. The CDR3 runs 17 residues. The V gene lost 0 bases and the J gene lost 8 bases, with 22 bases spanning the gap. The DNA of the CDR3 is TGTGCCATCAGTGAGTCTACACCGCGACAGTTGAAGCGGGGCTACACCTTC. Residues: CAISESTPRQLKRGYTF.

This clone counts as medium-sized. The gene calls are TRBV19 and TRBJ2-5; 8 bases are shared with TRBD1. Germline loops: CDR1 LNHDA, CDR2 SQIVND (reference sequence). This CDR3 spans 17 amino acids. Trimming cost V 5 bases and J 1 base; bases outside gene matches: 12. In DNA form, the CDR3 reads TGTGCCAGTAGTCTAAGGCGGACAGGGCCTGCCCAAGAGACCCAGTACTTC. This sequence encodes CASSLRRTGPAQETQYF.

As DNA, the CDR3 is TGTGCCACTACTGGGGGACGGCGAGAGGAGGCCACCTTC. It codes for CATTGGRREEATF. The chain links TRBV2 to TRBJ1-2, with a possible D match to TRBD1 (5 bases). Trimming cost V 10 bases and J 13 bases, with 25 bases left between them. Germline CDR1 reads SNHLY; CDR2 reads FYNNEI. The CDR3 sequence is 13 residues long.

The CDR3, as DNA: TGTGCCAGCAGCCCTCTAGCGGGGGCCAGCTACGAGCAGTACTTC. Amino acids: CASSPLAGASYEQYF. This chain uses TRBV7-2 with TRBJ2-7; 10 nucleotides line up with TRBD2. CDR3 size: 15 residues. Germline assignment: CDR1 SGHTA and CDR2 FQGNSA. After removal of 5 bases from V and 3 bases from J, the junction contained 7 bases not matched to a gene.

This clone has a single count. The chain carries TRBV5-1 and TRBJ1-1, with 8 nucleotides matching TRBD1. Germline V CDR1 and CDR2: SGHRS, YFSETQ. This CDR3 comprises 13 residues. Trimming took 4 bases from V and 4 from J; bases not matched to a gene: 3. The CDR3 coding sequence is TGCGCCAGCAGCCAGGGGACAGGCACTGAAGCTTTCTTT. It yields the protein CASSQGTGTEAFF.

V gene TRBV7-2 combines with J gene TRBJ2-5, with 8 bases matching TRBD2. The DNA end lines up better with TRBJ2-7; the J call may be wrong. Germline assignment: CDR1 SGHTA and CDR2 FQGNSA. The CDR3 covers 14 residues. CDR3 sequence reads: CASNVAGPTYEQYF. DNA for the CDR3: TGTGCCAGCAACGTAGCGGGGCCCACCTACGAGCAGTACTTC.

The chain carries TRBV6-5 and TRBJ2-2; 7 bases align to TRBD1. V trimming: 9 bases; J trimming: 13 bases; junction bases outside the gene matches: 17. From germline, CDR1 is MNHEY and CDR2 SVGAGI. There are 14 residues in the CDR3. For the CDR3, the DNA is TGTGCCAGTGCCCGGGACAGTTACCCTTGGGGGCTGTTTTTT. Translation: CASARDSYPWGLFF.

In its sample, this clone was seen once. V and J are TRBV5-6 and TRBJ1-2; 10 nucleotides match TRBD1. In germline, CDR1 is SGHDT, CDR2 YYEEEE. The CDR3 contains 14 residues. V lost 3 bases, J lost 8 bases, and 7 bases stayed unmatched. CDR3 sequence (DNA): TGTGCCAGCAGCTCGGGGACAGGGGCCCGCGGCTACACCTTC. It yields the protein CASSSGTGARGYTF.

This chain joins TRBV5-1 and TRBJ1-1; TRBD1 agrees at 9 bases. CDR3 length: 15 amino acids. After removal of 5 bases from V and 3 bases from J, the junction contained 8 bases not matched to a gene. The V gene's germline CDR1 is SGHRS and CDR2 YFSETQ. The chain's CDR3 is CASSPERDRDTEAFF. The CDR3, as DNA: TGCGCCAGCAGTCCGGAGCGGGACAGGGACACTGAAGCTTTCTTT.

In its sample, this clone was seen a few times. V is TRBV10-3 and J is TRBJ1-1, with TRBD1 as a possible D gene (5 bases). Germline loops: CDR1 ENHRY, CDR2 SYGVKD. Trimming took off 5 bases at V and 7 bases at J, with 26 bases between the two ends. The CDR3 has 17 residues. CDR3 bases: TGTGCCATCAGTAACGGTGCTTACACAGGTCGGAAGGGTGAAGCTTTCTTT. Translation: CAISNGAYTGRKGEAFF.